Given below is one TCR beta chain in context. Its antigen is not yet known. Base quality data are lacking; no much larger clone is found one base away. All of the isolated RNA was reverse transcribed with the High Capacity cDNA Reverse Transcription Kit, so expressed TCRB transcripts were sequenced. Deep immunoSEQ sequencing was applied to naive, central memory and regulatory T cell samples, giving an average of about 3.7 million total reads per sample. Sorted cells were lysed in RLT buffer, and RNA was extracted using DNase-treated RNeasy Micro or Mini kits according to cell number. To prevent cross-contamination, each cell subset was processed individually, whereas patient and healthy donor samples were processed jointly. The immunoSEQ multiplex PCR was used to amplify TCRB sequences from cDNA, yielding 87-bp fragments that span the CDR3 region. The amplicons were sequenced using the Illumina HiSeq platform. Turning to the authors' computational methods: Synthetic template baselines were used to correct PCR bias computationally, reads within Hamming distance 2 were collapsed, and singletons that could not be merged were discarded. Reads were aligned against IMGT so that V, D and J genes, CDR3 length and insertions or deletions at six rearrangement sites could be assigned. Within each subset, clonotype counts were normalized to sorted cell number, after which true diversity and Gini coefficients were computed with the tcR R package. The overlap coefficient, calculated on TCRB nucleotide sequences, was used to measure repertoire sharing. TCRdb carries this immuneACCESS record with in-frame sequences only. Its versions omit some clonotypes, under half of them owing to an unresolved V gene in the studies checked, with the rest unexplained. V and J calls and clone size are copied from that table; D and trimming were computed from the DNA. In all, the sample holds roughly 140,000 clones, and approximately 10% of those were seen once. Approximately 0.46% of the sample lies in the top ten.

Each donor gave one peripheral blood draw, approximately 0.11 L on average, collected into heparinised tubes. Using a panel that included CD45RO, CCR7, CD25, CD127, CD95 and CD27, naive, central memory, regulatory and stem cell-like memory CD4+ T cells were sorted on a BD FACSAria II. A purity above 95% was achieved for all sorted populations. PBMCs were separated immediately by Lymphoprep density gradient centrifugation and were stained directly, without being cultured. Samples were stained and sorted in pairs, with one healthy donor and one patient per experiment, so that batch effects were minimized. The data derive from a study of beta chain features in type 1 diabetes (dated by TCRdb to the late 2010s). At the level of the whole study: Mean age, gender distribution, total cell number and subset yield were not different between patients and healthy donors. A total of some 100,000,000 sorted cells were examined across all samples, and a strong correlation was observed between cell number per subset and RNA yield. In the study, TCRB repertoires of sorted circulating CD4+ T cell subsets from recently diagnosed type 1 diabetes patients were compared with those of matched healthy donors. Naive and central memory subsets were obtained from all 30 or so donors, but regulatory and stem cell-like memory subsets were isolated from only 8 patients and roughly 8 healthy donors.

What the research found in general, with its limitations: Only small numbers of individuals were included in the HLA sub-analyses, which left unresolved whether HLA type had any influence on TCRB rearrangement. A moderate but significant shortening of TCRB CDR3 length was observed in type 1 diabetes patients in all four CD4+ subsets. Naive, central memory and regulatory TCRB repertoires appeared to be more alike among patients than among healthy donors. Because cDNA was sequenced instead of genomic DNA, highly expressing activated cells could be over-represented, though the groups showed no difference in activation or CD3 levels. Shorter templates might have been favored by PCR, but patient and control samples were amplified and corrected together, so both groups would have been affected equally by any skew. Fewer insertions and more nucleotide deletions at VDJ recombination sites were observed in patients with type 1 diabetes, implying thymic rearrangement abnormalities.

This clonotype originated in a man between 25 and 39 years old with type 1 diabetes. Sequencing was done on a sample of central memory CD4+ T cells from blood.

The nucleotides are TGCGCCAGCAGCTTCACCGCTAGCGGGAGGGTAAATGAGCAGTTCTTC. It translates to CASSFTASGRVNEQFF. The rearrangement combines TRBV5-1 with TRBJ2-1; 12 bases in between match TRBD2. The germline V gene provides CDR1 SGHRS and CDR2 YFSETQ. The germline V and J ends show losses of 2 bases and 7 bases respectively, and no gene match explains 7 bases of the junction. From the cysteine through the phenylalanine, the CDR3 covers 16 amino acids. Solely the CDR3 DNA is kept, with 48 bases framed from the first base.